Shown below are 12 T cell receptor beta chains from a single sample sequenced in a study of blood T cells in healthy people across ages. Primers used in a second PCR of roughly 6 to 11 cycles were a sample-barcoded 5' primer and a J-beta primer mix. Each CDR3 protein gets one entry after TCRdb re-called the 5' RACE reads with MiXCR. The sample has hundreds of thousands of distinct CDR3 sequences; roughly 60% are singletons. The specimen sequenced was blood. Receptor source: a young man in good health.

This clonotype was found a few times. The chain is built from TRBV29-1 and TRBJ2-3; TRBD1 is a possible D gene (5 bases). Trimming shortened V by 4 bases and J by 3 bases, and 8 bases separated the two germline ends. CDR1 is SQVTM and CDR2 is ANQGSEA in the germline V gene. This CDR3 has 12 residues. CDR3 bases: TGCAGCGTTGTGCAGGGAACAGATACGCAGTATTTT. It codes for CSVVQGTDTQYF.

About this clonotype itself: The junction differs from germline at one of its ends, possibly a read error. The CDR3 sequence: CASSLGGKGSYNGQFF. For the CDR3, the DNA is TGTGCCAGCAGCCTCGGGGGGAAGGGGTCCTACAATGGGCAGTTCTTC. This chain uses TRBV7-2 with TRBJ2-1, with 7 bases identical to TRBD2. The CDR3 covers 16 residues. CDR1 is SGHTA and CDR2 is FQGNSA in the germline V gene.

The DNA of the CDR3 is TGTGCCAGCAGGAATAAGATGGGGGGTCAGTATTTT. Its translation: CASRNKMGGQYF. The chain has TRBV13 and TRBJ2-3; D is perhaps TRBD2 (6 bases). The CDR3 runs 12 residues. The V and J ends lost 6 bases and 12 bases respectively, with 16 bases between them. Looked up from germline, CDR1 is PRHDT and CDR2 is FYEKMQ (reference sequence).

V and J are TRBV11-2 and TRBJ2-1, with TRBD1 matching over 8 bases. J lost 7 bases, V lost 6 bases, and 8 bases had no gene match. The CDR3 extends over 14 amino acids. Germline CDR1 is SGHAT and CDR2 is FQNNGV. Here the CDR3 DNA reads TGTGCCAGCAGTACCGGACAGGGTCTAAATGAGCAGTTCTTC. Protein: CASSTGQGLNEQFF.

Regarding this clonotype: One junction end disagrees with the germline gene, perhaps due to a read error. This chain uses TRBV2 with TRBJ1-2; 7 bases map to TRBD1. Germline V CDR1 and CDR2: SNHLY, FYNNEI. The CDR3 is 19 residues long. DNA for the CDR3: TGTGCCAGCAGCGACCACCGGGGCGCAGCAAGGGGGCTATACTATGGTTACACCTTC. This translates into CASSDHRGAARGLYYGYTF. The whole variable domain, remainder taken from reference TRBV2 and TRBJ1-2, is EPEVTQTPSHQVTQMGQEVILRCVPISNHLYFYWYRQILGQKVEFLVSFYNNEISEKSEIFDDQFSVERPDGSNFTLKIRSTKLEDSAMYFCASSDHRGAARGLYYGYTFGSGTRLTVV.

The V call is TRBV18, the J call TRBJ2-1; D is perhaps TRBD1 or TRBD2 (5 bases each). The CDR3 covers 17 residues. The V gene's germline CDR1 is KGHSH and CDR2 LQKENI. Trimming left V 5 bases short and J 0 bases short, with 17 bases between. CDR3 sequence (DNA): TGTGCCAGCTCAGCCTCAAACGGGGCAAGCTCCTACAATGAGCAGTTCTTC. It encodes CASSASNGASSYNEQFF.

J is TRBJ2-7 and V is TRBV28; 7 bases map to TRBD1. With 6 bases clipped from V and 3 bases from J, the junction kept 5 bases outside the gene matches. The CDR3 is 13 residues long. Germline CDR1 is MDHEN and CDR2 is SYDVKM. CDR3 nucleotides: TGTGCCAGCAGCTCCGGGACAGACTACGAGCAGTACTTC. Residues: CASSSGTDYEQYF.

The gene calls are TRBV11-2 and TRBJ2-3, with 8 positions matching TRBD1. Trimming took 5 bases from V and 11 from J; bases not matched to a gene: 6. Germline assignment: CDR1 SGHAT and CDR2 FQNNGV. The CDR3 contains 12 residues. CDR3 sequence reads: CASSAGGFGQYF. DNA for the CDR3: TGTGCCAGCAGCGCAGGGGGCTTTGGGCAGTATTTT.

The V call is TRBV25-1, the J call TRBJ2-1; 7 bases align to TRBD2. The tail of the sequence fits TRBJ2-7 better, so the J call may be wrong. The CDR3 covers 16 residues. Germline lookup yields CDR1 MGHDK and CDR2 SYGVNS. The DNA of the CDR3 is TGTGCCAGCAGTGGGCAACTAGCTCGGGGGGTACGCGAGCAGTACTTC. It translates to CASSGQLARGVREQYF.

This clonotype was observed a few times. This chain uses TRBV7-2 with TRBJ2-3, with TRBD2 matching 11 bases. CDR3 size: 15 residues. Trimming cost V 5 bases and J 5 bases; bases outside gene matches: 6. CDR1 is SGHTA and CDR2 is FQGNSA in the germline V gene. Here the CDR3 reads CASSLTSGIRDTQYF. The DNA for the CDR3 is TGTGCCAGCAGCCTGACTAGCGGGATTAGAGATACGCAGTATTTT.

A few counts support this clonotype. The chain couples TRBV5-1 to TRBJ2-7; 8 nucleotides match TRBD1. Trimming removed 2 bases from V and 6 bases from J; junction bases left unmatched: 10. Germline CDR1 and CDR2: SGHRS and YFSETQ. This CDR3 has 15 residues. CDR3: CASSFGFQGAPEQYF. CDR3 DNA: TGCGCCAGCAGCTTCGGTTTTCAGGGGGCCCCCGAGCAGTACTTC.

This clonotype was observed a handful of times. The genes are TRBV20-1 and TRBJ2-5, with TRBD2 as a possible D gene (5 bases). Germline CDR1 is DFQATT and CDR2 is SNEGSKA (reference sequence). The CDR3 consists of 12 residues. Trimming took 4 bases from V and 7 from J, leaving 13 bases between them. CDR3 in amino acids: CSAIPAGGTQYF. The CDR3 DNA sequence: TGCAGTGCTATACCCGCGGGCGGGACCCAGTACTTC.